This TCR beta chain was sequenced in a study of neoadjuvant anti-PD-1 for oral cavity cancer. Study-level background: Most patients had three to four biweekly doses of 3 mg/kg nivolumab before resection.

Patients had HPV-negative, locally advanced oral cavity squamous cell carcinoma. Blood cells were analyzed directly, without culture or expansion. Clones were read by immunoSEQ multiplex PCR, and TCRdb kept only the in-frame ones, dropping some. The sample shows some 15,000 clones, over 55% of them seen only once. Germline V gives CDR1 SGHRS, CDR2 YFSETQ. This CDR3 region has 14 residues. V was pared by 2 bases and J by 1 base, with 9 bases between. The input for sequencing was PBMCs, taken before nivolumab (anti-PD-1) treatment. The receptor was isolated from a person aged 35-80 years with oral cavity squamous cell carcinoma. V usage is TRBV5-1 and J usage is TRBJ1-2, with a tentative D call TRBD1 (6 bases). The CDR3 region has the DNA TGCGCCAGCAGCTTTATACAGGGTAACTATGGCTACACCTTC. It specifies CASSFIQGNYGYTF.